These T cell receptor beta chains were read from a single sample in a study of OX40 agonist ivuxolimab in advanced cancers. Clones were read by immunoSEQ multiplex PCR, and TCRdb kept only the in-frame ones, dropping some. This sample has 98,000 or so clones; about 80% occur once, and the top ten carry approximately 1.5%. Sample: CD4+ or CD8+ T cells sorted from blood, taken in a trial of the OX40 agonist ivuxolimab. All receptors come from an adult with an advanced solid tumor such as melanoma, head and neck, liver or kidney cancer. Each CDR3 is given with its conserved first and last residue. D genes are given only for firm matches. The size entry is marked missing in some rows and otherwise reads once, few, many or a size class.

d_gene	v_gene	abundance	j_gene	CDR3nt	CDR3aa
TRBD2	TRBV5-6	few	TRBJ2-1	TGTGCCAGCAGCTGGGGACTAGCGGGAGGAGGAGGAAATGAGCAGTTCTTC	CASSWGLAGGGGNEQFF
TRBD1	TRBV2	.	TRBJ1-4	TGTGCCAGCAGTGGGCAGGGGGTAGAAAAACTGTTTTTT	CASSGQGVEKLFF
TRBD2	TRBV28	.	TRBJ2-3	TGTGCCAGCCTCTCCCGGGGGGAAGGAGATACGCAGTATTTT	CASLSRGEGDTQYF
.	TRBV4-3	.	TRBJ1-2	TGCGCCAGCAGCTCAACGGGCAGGGTGGGTTTCCAAGGCTACACCTTC	CASSSTGRVGFQGYTF
TRBD2	TRBV27	few	TRBJ2-2	TGTGCCAGCAGCCTATCCTGGGGACTAGCGGGAGCCGGGGAGCTGTTTTTT	CASSLSWGLAGAGELFF
.	TRBV12-5	.	TRBJ1-1	TGTGCTAGTGCCTCGAAACTGGTTAAGAACACTGAAGCTTTCTTT	CASASKLVKNTEAFF
TRBD1	TRBV7-8	.	TRBJ1-6	TGTGCCAGCAGCCCTGGACAGGCGGATTCACCCCTCCACTTT	CASSPGQADSPLHF
.	TRBV5-4	.	TRBJ1-2	TGTGCCAGCAGCTTGGCGCAGGGTCGATCCTACTATGGCTACACCTTC	CASSLAQGRSYYGYTF
.	TRBV19	.	TRBJ2-1	TGTGCCAGCAACCGCGGAGGGTCGCGAAATGAGCAGTTCTTC	CASNRGGSRNEQFF
TRBD1	TRBV5-1	.	TRBJ2-7	TGCGCCAGCAGTCGGGCAGGGGGGACAGGGAGCTACGAGCAGTACTTC	CASSRAGGTGSYEQYF
.	TRBV4-2	.	TRBJ1-1	TGTGCCAGCAGCCAAGTCGCGGGGGCTGGGAACACTGAAGCTTTCTTT	CASSQVAGAGNTEAFF
.	TRBV4-2	.	TRBJ2-4	TGTGCCAGCAGCTTGGAGGTCGAGGGGGGGAAAAACATTCAGTACTTC	CASSLEVEGGKNIQYF
.	TRBV20-1	.	TRBJ2-5	TGCAGTGCCGACAATCGAGAGACCCAGTACTTC	CSADNRETQYF
.	TRBV28	.	TRBJ2-1	TGTGCCAGCAGTTTATCCCGGTATGAGCAGTTCTTC	CASSLSRYEQFF
.	TRBV4-2	.	TRBJ1-4	TGTGCCAGCAGCTTGTTGGCAGCCGGTAATGAAAAACTGTTTTTT	CASSLLAAGNEKLFF
.	TRBV7-9	few	TRBJ1-2	TGTGCCAGCAGCTTGCAGGGGAGCCCCCCTTATGGCTACACCTTC	CASSLQGSPPYGYTF
TRBD1	TRBV5-1	.	TRBJ2-7	TGCGCCAGCACAAGGGGACAGGGATACGAGCAGTACTTC	CASTRGQGYEQYF
TRBD1	TRBV28	.	TRBJ1-2	TGTGCCAGCAGTCCCGCAGGGGGCTGGAATGGCTACACCTTC	CASSPAGGWNGYTF
.	TRBV27	.	TRBJ1-2	TGTGCCAGCAGTCTCCGGGAAAACTATGGCTACACCTTC	CASSLRENYGYTF
.	TRBV19	.	TRBJ2-3	TGTGCCACCGGCGGGTGGATAGCAGATACGCAGTATTTT	CATGGWIADTQYF
TRBD2	TRBV7-2	.	TRBJ2-2	TGTGCCAGCAGCTCGCGGGGGGGCACCGGGGAGCTGTTTTTT	CASSSRGGTGELFF
.	TRBV5-1	.	TRBJ2-7	TGCGCCAGCAGCCCCAGGGATTCCGCCTACGAGCAGTACTTC	CASSPRDSAYEQYF
.	TRBV2	.	TRBJ1-2	TGTGCCAGCAGTGTGGGTCATAAGACAGGAAGGCATGGCTACACCTTC	CASSVGHKTGRHGYTF
TRBD1	TRBV18	.	TRBJ2-7	TGTGCCAGCTCACGCGCCGGGACAGGGGAATACGAGCAGTACTTC	CASSRAGTGEYEQYF
.	TRBV2	.	TRBJ1-2	TGTGCCAGCAGTGAATTCGAGGGGGGCTACACCTTC	CASSEFEGGYTF
.	TRBV7-9	.	TRBJ1-2	TGTGCCAGCAGCTTAGCGGGGTCCTATGGCTACACCTTC	CASSLAGSYGYTF
TRBD1	TRBV30	.	TRBJ1-1	TGTGCCTGGAGCCAGGGGGACACTGAAGCTTTCTTT	CAWSQGDTEAFF
.	TRBV28	once	TRBJ1-1	TGTGCCAGCAGTTTTGTCCCAGGGAACACTGAAGCTTTCTTT	CASSFVPGNTEAFF
TRBD1	TRBV5-5	.	TRBJ2-1	TGTGCCAGCAGCCGGGAGGGACAGGGGGCGGTACTGACTGGGCAGTTCTTC	CASSREGQGAVLTGQFF
.	TRBV2	.	TRBJ1-5	TGTGCCAGCAGTGAAGTTGGAGGGAATCAGCCCCAGCATTTT	CASSEVGGNQPQHF
TRBD1	TRBV27	.	TRBJ1-4	TGTGCCAGCAGTTTACAAACAGGGGGCAATGAAAAACTGTTTTTT	CASSLQTGGNEKLFF
TRBD2	TRBV7-2	.	TRBJ2-3	TGTGCCAGCAGTTCGCTAGCGGGGGGGCCCCCAGATACGCAGTATTTT	CASSSLAGGPPDTQYF
.	TRBV6-5	.	TRBJ1-1	TGTGCCAGCATGCGGGGAGATTTAGCTTTCTTT	CASMRGDLAFF
.	TRBV4-1	.	TRBJ2-4	TGCGCCAGCAGCCAAGATAGGGTGACCAAAAACATTCAGTACTTC	CASSQDRVTKNIQYF
.	TRBV11-2	.	TRBJ2-5	TGTGCCAGCAGCTTCGGTACTAGGGAGACCCAGTACTTC	CASSFGTRETQYF
TRBD1	TRBV6-5	.	TRBJ2-3	TGTGCCAGCAGACTGGACAGGGGTAGCACAGATACGCAGTATTTT	CASRLDRGSTDTQYF
TRBD2	TRBV7-8	.	TRBJ2-3	TGTGCCAGCAGCTTAGCGGCTCTAGCGGGGGAGCCAGATACGCAGTATTTT	CASSLAALAGEPDTQYF
.	TRBV5-1	.	TRBJ1-1	TGCGCCAGCAGTTTGGACACGAACACTGAAGCTTTCTTT	CASSLDTNTEAFF
.	TRBV9	.	TRBJ2-7	TGTGCCAGCAGCCGAATGCCTGCTAGTGGCGAGCAGTACTTC	CASSRMPASGEQYF
.	TRBV4-3	few	TRBJ2-7	TGCGCCAGCAGCCAAGTTCAGGGGCTCTACGAGCAGTACTTC	CASSQVQGLYEQYF
TRBD2	TRBV9	.	TRBJ2-7	TGTGCCAGCAGCGAAGGTCTAGCGGGAGGTTCCTACGAGCAGTACTTC	CASSEGLAGGSYEQYF
.	TRBV28	.	TRBJ1-1	TGTGCCAGCCGGTACGAGACCAACACTGAAGCTTTCTTT	CASRYETNTEAFF
.	TRBV14	.	TRBJ1-3	TGTGCCAGCAGCCCTTCAGGAAGGACCATATATTTT	CASSPSGRTIYF
.	TRBV5-4	.	TRBJ1-2	TGTGCCAGCAGCTTAGGGGGGAGGGGTAACTATGGCTACACCTTC	CASSLGGRGNYGYTF
.	TRBV6-5	.	TRBJ2-7	TGTGCCAGCAGTGAAGGGGGAGTCTCCTACGAGCAGTACTTC	CASSEGGVSYEQYF
.	TRBV5-1	once	TRBJ2-1	TGCGCCAGCAGCTTGCGGCCCGGCCCCTACAATGAGCAGTTCTTC	CASSLRPGPYNEQFF
.	TRBV2	.	TRBJ2-1	TGTGCCAGCAGTGAAGGGACAACGCCCCTCAATGAGCAGTTCTTC	CASSEGTTPLNEQFF
TRBD1	TRBV7-8	.	TRBJ1-3	TGTGCCAGCAGCTCGCAGGGGGCTAGAGGAAACACCATATATTTT	CASSSQGARGNTIYF
.	TRBV21-1	.	TRBJ2-1	TGTGCCAGCAGGGGGAGTATCAATGAGCAGTTCTTC	CASRGSINEQFF
.	TRBV5-1	.	TRBJ1-3	TGCGCCAGCAGCTTGGCGAACAGGGCCGAGGACACCATATATTTT	CASSLANRAEDTIYF
.	TRBV11-1	.	TRBJ2-5	TGTGCCAGCAGCTTAGTACCGGGCCAAGAGACCCAGTACTTC	CASSLVPGQETQYF
TRBD1	TRBV19	.	TRBJ1-1	TGTGCCAGTAGTATCACAGGGGTGAACACTGAAGCTTTCTTT	CASSITGVNTEAFF
TRBD2	TRBV7-3	.	TRBJ2-7	TGTGCCAGCAGCTTAACTTCTAGCGGGAGCCACGAGCAGTACTTC	CASSLTSSGSHEQYF